This record concerns one TCR beta chain sequence. TCRdb keeps only in-frame clones here, not all; method: immunoSEQ multiplex PCR. The sample lists over 150,000 clones; around 80% were seen once. This record comes from a study of blood T cell repertoires in COVID-19. The CDR3 spans 18 residues. Germline V CDR1 and CDR2: LNHDA, SQIVND (reference sequence). The ends lost 10 bases at V and 3 bases at J; junction bases unmatched: 19. The TCR was taken from a human donor with acute or convalescent COVID-19. The donor label of this sample is uncertain. The chain employs TRBV19 and TRBJ2-1; 9 bases agree with TRBD2. The sequencing input was peripheral blood. CDR3 loop: CAINFREGGRALYNEQFF. In DNA, the CDR3 is TGTGCCATCAATTTCCGAGAGGGCGGGAGGGCCCTCTACAATGAGCAGTTCTTC.